This TCR beta chain was obtained from a study of regulatory T cells. Study results and caveats: Regulatory T cells showed the strongest V-J pair restriction and V/J gene skewing among patient repertoires. Hydrophobic residues at CDR3 positions 6 and 7 were enriched in conventional CD4+ T cells of CD3G-deficient patients.

Patients, 2 to 39 years old, had expanded memory T-cell proportions. CD4+ T cells were divided by sorting: CD25-high CD127-low Tregs, CD25-low CD127-high conventional cells. With respect to this clone: Its antigen is unknown.

V shed 3 bases and J 8 bases; nucleotides not matched to a gene: 10. The CDR3 is 16 amino acids. Germline values: CDR1 MNHNS, CDR2 SASEGT. The PCR used 52 TRBV and 13 TRBJ primers. Sequencing was performed with immunoSEQ multiplex PCR; in TCRdb, only in-frame clones are kept and a portion is missing. The sample yields under 45,000 clones, 89% seen once. This sequence was found in a person aged 18-35 years with CD3G deficiency. The gene calls are TRBV6-1 and TRBJ1-2, with 12 nucleotides matching TRBD1. The specimen sequenced was conventional CD4+ T cells sorted from blood. CDR3 protein: CASSEINPGQGAGYTF. The CDR3 DNA sequence: TGTGCCAGCAGTGAGATCAACCCGGGACAGGGGGCCGGCTACACCTTC.